This T cell receptor beta chain was captured by sequencing in a study of T cells in Graves' hyperthyroidism and ophthalmopathy. Every diagnosis used clinical symptoms, serum thyroxine and TRAb, thyroid ultrasound and orbital computed tomography. Amplified TCR beta CDR3 regions derived from RNA transcripts. The primer set for the first-round RT-PCR of the TCR CDR3 was HTBI. One entry per CDR3 protein, called by TCRdb with MiXCR from the multiplex PCR reads. The table shows a few hundred thousand distinct CDR3 sequences, with 20% to 25% occurring only once. This clonotype appeared a few times. What it binds is not known. The CDR3 is 16 residues long. Germline V gene sequence: CDR1 SEHNR, CDR2 FQNEAQ (reference sequence). The V end lost 0 bases, the J end lost 7 bases, and 18 bases lay between the germline ends. Study results and limitations: In blood, most of the thyroid clonotypes expanded above 0.001 were also present.

V gene TRBV7-9 combines with J gene TRBJ1-2; no clear D gene. Sequencing used blood. This clonotype was obtained from a man aged 25 to 40 with Graves' ophthalmopathy. The CDR3 DNA reads TGTGCCAGCAGCTTAGCAAATTGGGTAGTCCCGGGTGGCTACACCTTC. Protein product: CASSLANWVVPGGYTF.